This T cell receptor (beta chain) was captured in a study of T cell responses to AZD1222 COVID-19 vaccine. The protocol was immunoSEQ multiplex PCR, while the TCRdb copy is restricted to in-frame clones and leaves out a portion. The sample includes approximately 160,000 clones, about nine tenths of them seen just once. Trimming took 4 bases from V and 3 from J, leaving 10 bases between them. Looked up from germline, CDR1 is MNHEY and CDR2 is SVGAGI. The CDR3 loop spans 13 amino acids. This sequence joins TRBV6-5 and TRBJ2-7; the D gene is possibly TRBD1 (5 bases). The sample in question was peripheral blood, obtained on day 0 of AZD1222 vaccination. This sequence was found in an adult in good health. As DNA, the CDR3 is TGTGCCAGCAGTTCAGGGCATCTCTACGAGCAGTACTTC. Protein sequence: CASSSGHLYEQYF.